This T cell receptor beta chain was observed in a study of shared clonotypes between healthy human individuals. Looking at the study overall: Each donor had three CD4 naive, three CD4 memory, two CD8 naive and one CD8 memory plate.

The deep-level immunoSEQ assay was used. Sorted-subset replicate PCR reactions contained 150 to 200 ng DNA, corresponding to some 29,000 T cell genomes. Produced via immunoSEQ multiplex PCR; TCRdb's table is partial and in-frame only. This sample has roughly 650,000 clones, with approximately 96% found just once. Naive CD8 cells lacked CD45RO, underwent positive selection for CCR7 and left out terminally differentiated effector memory CD45RA+ cells. Deletions cut 4 bases from V and 3 bases from J, with 7 bases between. CDR1 and CDR2 (germline): LNHDA, SQIVND (reference sequence). The CDR3 totals 13 residues.

The TCR sequence derives from a woman aged 25 to 39 in good health. Source material: naive CD8+ T cells sorted from blood. The chain joins TRBV19 to TRBJ2-1; D gene ambiguous. The CDR3 is CASSNLNYNEQFF. The CDR3 DNA reads TGTGCCAGTAGTAACCTAAACTACAATGAGCAGTTCTTC.